This T cell receptor beta chain was captured by sequencing in a study of blood T cell repertoires in COVID-19 (dated by TCRdb to 2018 to 2021). A note on the overall study: Samples from collaborators originated in the United States, Italy and Spain and spanned both the acute and convalescent phases of COVID-19. A freely available public database, intended as a resource for researchers studying the immune response to SARS-CoV-2, is where the repertoires were released. A de-identified subject ID, COVID-19 status, age in years and sex were almost always included in the sample metadata. Samples came from the ongoing ImmuneRACE study (first 160 participants) plus 1,254 subjects from 6 global collaborators. HLA class I and class II types, where available, came from metadata supplied by the sample provider rather than from assay-based typing. The prospective study material was composed of cDNA or gDNA derived from T cells, B-cell-depleted T cells, or PBMCs. Subjects who had been exposed to COVID-19, were actively infected with it, or had recovered from it provided the deeply sampled blood TCRbeta repertoires that made up the dataset. The paper's findings and limits, for the study overall: Clinical and demographic metadata were provided uncurated, with the amount varying by source and participant.

The collaborating institutions used their own protocols to collect whole blood in K2EDTA tubes. For TCRbeta analysis, collaborator samples were shipped as frozen whole blood, as isolated PBMCs, or as DNA extracted from either sample type. This clone has just a few counts. The antigen it binds to is not known. No per-base quality is available; no much larger clone lies one base away. The germline V gene sets CDR1 to MNHNS and CDR2 to SASEGT. The germline ends are 13 bases apart after V is trimmed by 2 bases and J by 4 bases. From the cysteine up to the phenylalanine, the CDR3 has a length of 15 residues. The DNA shown is the 45-base CDR3, in frame from base 1. The immunoSEQ Assay, a bias-controlled multiplex PCR, was used to amplify TCRbeta CDR3 regions from genomic DNA. As for the authors' bioinformatics: The number of nucleated cells in each sample was estimated from the amplification of reference gene primers within the assay. To quantify the absolute abundance of each unique TCRbeta CDR3 rearrangement, sequence reads were collapsed and filtered. For each sample, productive Simpson clonality was calculated as the square root of Simpson's diversity index across productive rearrangements. TCRdb re-hosts the immuneACCESS table, in-frame sequences only. Its copies lack some clones; in the studies checked, an unresolved V gene accounts for under half of them, and the cause for the rest is not known. V and J calls and clone size are given by that table; D and trimming were obtained from the DNA. The sample records about 160,000 clones, 60% to 85% of which are singletons. Together, the top ten hold roughly 8.6% of the sample.

Input material: peripheral blood. This TCR was recovered from a man aged 55 to 69 with acute or convalescent COVID-19. The rearranged chain carries TRBV6-1 and TRBJ2-3; TRBD1 is perhaps the D gene, given 5 matching bases. The sequenced DNA is TGTGCCAGCAGTGAATTTAAGGGGTCGGCAGATACGCAGTATTTT. Translated, this gives CASSEFKGSADTQYF.